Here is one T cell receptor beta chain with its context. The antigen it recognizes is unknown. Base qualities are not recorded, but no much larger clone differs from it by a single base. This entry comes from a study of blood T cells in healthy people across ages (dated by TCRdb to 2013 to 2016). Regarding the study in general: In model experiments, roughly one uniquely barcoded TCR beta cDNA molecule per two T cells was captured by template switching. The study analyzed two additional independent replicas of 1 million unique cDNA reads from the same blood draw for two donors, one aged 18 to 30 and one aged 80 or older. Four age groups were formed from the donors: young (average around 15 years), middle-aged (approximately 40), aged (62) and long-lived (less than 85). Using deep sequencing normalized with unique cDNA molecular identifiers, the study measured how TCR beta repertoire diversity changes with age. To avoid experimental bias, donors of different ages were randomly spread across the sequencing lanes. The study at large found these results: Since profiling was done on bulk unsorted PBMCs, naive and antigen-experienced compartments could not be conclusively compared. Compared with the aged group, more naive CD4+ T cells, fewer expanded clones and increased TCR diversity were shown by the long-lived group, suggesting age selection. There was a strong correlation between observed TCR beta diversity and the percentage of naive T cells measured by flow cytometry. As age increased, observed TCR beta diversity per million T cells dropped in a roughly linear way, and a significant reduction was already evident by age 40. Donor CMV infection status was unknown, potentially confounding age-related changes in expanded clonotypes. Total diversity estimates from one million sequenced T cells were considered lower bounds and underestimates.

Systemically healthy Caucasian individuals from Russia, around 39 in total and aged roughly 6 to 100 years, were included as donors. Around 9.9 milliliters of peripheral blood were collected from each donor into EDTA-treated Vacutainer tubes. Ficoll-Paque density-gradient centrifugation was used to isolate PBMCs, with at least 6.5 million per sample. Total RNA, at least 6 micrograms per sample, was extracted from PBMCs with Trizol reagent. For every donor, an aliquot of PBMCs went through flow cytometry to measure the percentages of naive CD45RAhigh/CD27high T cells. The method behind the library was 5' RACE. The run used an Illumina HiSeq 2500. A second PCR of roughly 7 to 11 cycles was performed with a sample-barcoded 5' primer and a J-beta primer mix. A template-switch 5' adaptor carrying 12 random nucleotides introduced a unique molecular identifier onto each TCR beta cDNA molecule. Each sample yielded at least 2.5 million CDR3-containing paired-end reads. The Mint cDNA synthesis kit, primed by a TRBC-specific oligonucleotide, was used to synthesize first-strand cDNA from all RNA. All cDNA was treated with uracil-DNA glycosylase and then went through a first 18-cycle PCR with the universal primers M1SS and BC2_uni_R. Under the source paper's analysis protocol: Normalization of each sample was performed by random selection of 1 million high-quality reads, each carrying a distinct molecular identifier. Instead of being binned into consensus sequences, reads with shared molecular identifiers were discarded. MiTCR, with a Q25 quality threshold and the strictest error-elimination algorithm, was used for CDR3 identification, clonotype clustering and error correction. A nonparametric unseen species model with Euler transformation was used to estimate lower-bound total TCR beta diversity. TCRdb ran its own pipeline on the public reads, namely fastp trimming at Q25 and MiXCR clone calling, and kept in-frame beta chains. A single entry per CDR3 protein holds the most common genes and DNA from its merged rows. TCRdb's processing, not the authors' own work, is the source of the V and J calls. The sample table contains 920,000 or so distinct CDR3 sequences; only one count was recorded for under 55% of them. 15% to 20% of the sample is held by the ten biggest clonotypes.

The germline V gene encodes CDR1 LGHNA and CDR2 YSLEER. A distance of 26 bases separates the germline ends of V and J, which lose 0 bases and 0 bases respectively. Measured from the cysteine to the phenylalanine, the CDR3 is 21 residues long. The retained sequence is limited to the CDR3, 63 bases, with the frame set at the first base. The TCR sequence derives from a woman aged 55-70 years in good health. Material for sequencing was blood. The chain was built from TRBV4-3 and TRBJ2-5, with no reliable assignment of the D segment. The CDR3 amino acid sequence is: CASSQDFEASRVVPYQETQYF. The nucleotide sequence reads TGCGCCAGCAGCCAAGATTTCGAGGCTAGTCGTGTAGTCCCGTACCAAGAGACCCAGTACTTC.